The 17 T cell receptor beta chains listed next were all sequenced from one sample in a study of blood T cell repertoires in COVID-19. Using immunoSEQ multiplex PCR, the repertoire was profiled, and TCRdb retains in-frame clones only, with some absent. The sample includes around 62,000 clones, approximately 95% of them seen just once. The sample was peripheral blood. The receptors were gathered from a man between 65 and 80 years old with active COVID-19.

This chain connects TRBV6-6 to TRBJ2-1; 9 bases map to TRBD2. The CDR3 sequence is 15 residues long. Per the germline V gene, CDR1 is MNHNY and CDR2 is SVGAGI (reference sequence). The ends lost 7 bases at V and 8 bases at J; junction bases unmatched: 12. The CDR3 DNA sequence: TGTGCCAGCACCCCGGGGGGCGGGGGGGTCCATGAGCAGTTCTTC. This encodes CASTPGGGGVHEQFF.

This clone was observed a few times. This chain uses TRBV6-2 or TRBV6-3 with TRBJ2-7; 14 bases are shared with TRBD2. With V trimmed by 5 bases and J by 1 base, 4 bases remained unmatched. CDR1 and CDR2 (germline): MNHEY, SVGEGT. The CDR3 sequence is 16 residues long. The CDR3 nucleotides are TGTGCCAGCAGTACCGGGACTAGCGGGAGATCCTACGAGCAGTACTTC. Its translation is CASSTGTSGRSYEQYF.

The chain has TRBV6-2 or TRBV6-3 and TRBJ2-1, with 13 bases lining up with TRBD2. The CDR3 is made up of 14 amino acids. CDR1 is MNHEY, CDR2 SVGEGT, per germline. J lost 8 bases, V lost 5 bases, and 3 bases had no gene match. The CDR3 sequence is CASSKGLAGYEQFF. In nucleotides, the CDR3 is TGTGCCAGCAGTAAGGGACTAGCGGGGTATGAGCAGTTCTTC.

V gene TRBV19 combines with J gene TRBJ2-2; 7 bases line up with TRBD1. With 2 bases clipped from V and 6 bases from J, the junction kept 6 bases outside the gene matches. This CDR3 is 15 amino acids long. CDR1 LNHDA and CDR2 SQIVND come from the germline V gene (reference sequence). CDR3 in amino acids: CASSILAGGPGELFF. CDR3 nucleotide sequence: TGTGCCAGTAGTATATTGGCAGGGGGTCCCGGGGAGCTGTTTTTT.

CDR3 in amino acids: CASSRVGGRSIDGYTF. Written as DNA, the CDR3 is TGTGCCAGTAGTAGGGTAGGGGGAAGAAGTATAGATGGCTACACCTTC. The chain joins TRBV19 to TRBJ1-2, with D perhaps matching TRBD1 (6 bases). The germline V gene encodes CDR1 LNHDA and CDR2 SQIVND (reference sequence). V lost 4 bases and J lost 6, with 21 bases in between. The CDR3 covers 16 residues.

The DNA for the CDR3 is TGTGCCAGCAGCCTCAGCGGGCGAAGCTCCTACGAGCAGTACGTC. This encodes CASSLSGRSSYEQYV. The rearrangement uses TRBV7-9 and TRBJ2-7, with D possibly TRBD2 on 6 matching bases. The germline V gene encodes CDR1 SEHNR and CDR2 FQNEAQ (reference sequence). The V gene lost 5 bases and the J gene lost 0 bases, with 14 bases spanning the gap. The CDR3 is 15 amino acids.

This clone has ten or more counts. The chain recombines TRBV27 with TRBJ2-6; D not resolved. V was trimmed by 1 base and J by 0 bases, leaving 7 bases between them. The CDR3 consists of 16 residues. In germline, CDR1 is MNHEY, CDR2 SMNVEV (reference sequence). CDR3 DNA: TGTGCCAGCAGTTTATTTTCCGGCTCTGGGGCCAACGTCCTGACTTTC. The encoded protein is CASSLFSGSGANVLTF.

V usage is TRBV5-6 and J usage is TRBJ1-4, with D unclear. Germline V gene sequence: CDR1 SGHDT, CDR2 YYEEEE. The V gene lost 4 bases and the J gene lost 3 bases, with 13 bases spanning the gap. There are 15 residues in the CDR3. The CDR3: CASSPRGPPNEKLFF. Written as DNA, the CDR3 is TGTGCCAGCAGCCCCCGTGGGCCCCCTAATGAAAAACTGTTTTTT.

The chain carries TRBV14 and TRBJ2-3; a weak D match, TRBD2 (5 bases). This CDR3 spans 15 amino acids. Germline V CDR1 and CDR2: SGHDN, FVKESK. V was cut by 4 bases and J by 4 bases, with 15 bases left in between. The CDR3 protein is CASSLRTGGADTQYF. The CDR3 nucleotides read TGTGCCAGCAGCCTACGGACTGGTGGGGCAGATACGCAGTATTTT.

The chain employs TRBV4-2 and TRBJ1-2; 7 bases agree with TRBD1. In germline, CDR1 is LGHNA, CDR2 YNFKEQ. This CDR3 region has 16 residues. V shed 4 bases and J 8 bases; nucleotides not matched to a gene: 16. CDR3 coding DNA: TGTGCCAGCAGCCTCTCCATGGCAGGGGGTCTACAAGGCTACACCTTC. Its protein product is CASSLSMAGGLQGYTF.

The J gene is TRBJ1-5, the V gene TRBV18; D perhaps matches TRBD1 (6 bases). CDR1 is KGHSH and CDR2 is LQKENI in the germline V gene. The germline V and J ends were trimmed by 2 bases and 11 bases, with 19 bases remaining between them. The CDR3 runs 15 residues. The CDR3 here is CASSPFPQTGLAQHF. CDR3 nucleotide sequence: TGTGCCAGCTCACCATTCCCACAAACAGGGTTAGCCCAGCATTTT. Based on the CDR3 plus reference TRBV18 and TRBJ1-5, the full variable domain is NAGVMQNPRHLVRRRGQEARLRCSPMKGHSHVYWYRQLPEEGLKFMVYLQKENIIDESGMPKERFSAEFPKEGPSILRIQQVVRGDSAAYFCASSPFPQTGLAQHFGDGTRLSIL.

The CDR3 sequence: CASSREGWGGRQETQYF. In DNA, the CDR3 is TGCGCCAGCAGCCGGGAGGGATGGGGCGGGCGCCAAGAGACCCAGTACTTC. The genes are TRBV4-1 and TRBJ2-5; 7 nucleotides agree with TRBD2. Trimming took 4 bases from V and 1 from J; bases not matched to a gene: 12. Germline V gene sequence: CDR1 MGHRA, CDR2 YSYEKL. The CDR3 covers 17 residues.

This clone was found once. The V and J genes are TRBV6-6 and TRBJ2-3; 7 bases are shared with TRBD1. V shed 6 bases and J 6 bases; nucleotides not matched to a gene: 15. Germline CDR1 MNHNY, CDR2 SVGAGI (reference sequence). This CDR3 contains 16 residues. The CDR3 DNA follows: TGTGCCAGCAGCCTCACAGGGGTCACTAGTTCGGATACGCAGTATTTT. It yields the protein CASSLTGVTSSDTQYF.

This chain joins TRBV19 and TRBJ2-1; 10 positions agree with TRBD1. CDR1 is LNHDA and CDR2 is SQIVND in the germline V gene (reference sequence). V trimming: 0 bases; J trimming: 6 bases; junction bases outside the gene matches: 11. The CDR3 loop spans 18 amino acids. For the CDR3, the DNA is TGTGCCAGTAGTATAGATCACTGGGACAGGGGAAAAAGCAATGAGCAGTTCTTC. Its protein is CASSIDHWDRGKSNEQFF.

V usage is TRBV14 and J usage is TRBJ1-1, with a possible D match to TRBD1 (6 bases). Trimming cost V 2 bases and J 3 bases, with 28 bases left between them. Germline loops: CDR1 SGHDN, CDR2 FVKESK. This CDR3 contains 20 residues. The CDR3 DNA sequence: TGTGCCAGCAGCCAAAGGCAGGGGTTCTTGTTGACGGACACAGACACTGAAGCTTTCTTT. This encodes CASSQRQGFLLTDTDTEAFF.

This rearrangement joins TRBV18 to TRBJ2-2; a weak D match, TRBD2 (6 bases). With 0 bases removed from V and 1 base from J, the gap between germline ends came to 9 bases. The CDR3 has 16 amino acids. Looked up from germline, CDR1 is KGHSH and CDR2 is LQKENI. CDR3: CASSPPSGWNTGELFF. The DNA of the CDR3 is TGTGCCAGCTCACCACCGAGCGGGTGGAACACCGGGGAGCTGTTTTTT.

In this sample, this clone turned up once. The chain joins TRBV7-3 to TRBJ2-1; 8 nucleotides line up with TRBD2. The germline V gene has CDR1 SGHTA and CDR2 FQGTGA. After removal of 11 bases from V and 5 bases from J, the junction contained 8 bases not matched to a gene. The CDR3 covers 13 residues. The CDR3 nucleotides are TGTGCCTCCGGGGTAGCGGGGAACAATGAGCAGTTCTTC. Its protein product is CASGVAGNNEQFF.